Here is one TCR beta chain with its context. What it binds is unknown. This CDR3 region has 15 residues. Trimming cost V 4 bases and J 3 bases; bases outside gene matches: 6. Germline CDR1 and CDR2: SEHNR and FQNEAQ (reference sequence). Unsorted libraries were prepared from 2 million PBMCs held at -80 C. The entry originates in a study of neurological immune-mediated disorders. The study, taken as a whole, reports: No expanded-clone CDR3 amino acid sequence recurred across subjects, suggesting private TCR-beta repertoires. HTLV-1-associated myelopathy displayed the greatest TCR clonal expansion, and multiple sclerosis exhibited the smallest, lower than that of healthy controls.

One entry per CDR3 protein, called by TCRdb with MiXCR from the 5' RACE reads. In the table there are roughly 80,000 distinct CDR3 sequences, approximately 10% of which are singletons. This chain links TRBV7-9 with TRBJ2-1; 7 nucleotides line up with TRBD2. The clonotype originates from a man aged 40-50 years in good health. Sequencing was carried out using PBMCs. Here the CDR3 reads CASSSPSGSYNEQFF. CDR3 coding DNA: TGTGCCAGCAGCTCACCTAGCGGAAGCTACAATGAGCAGTTCTTC.